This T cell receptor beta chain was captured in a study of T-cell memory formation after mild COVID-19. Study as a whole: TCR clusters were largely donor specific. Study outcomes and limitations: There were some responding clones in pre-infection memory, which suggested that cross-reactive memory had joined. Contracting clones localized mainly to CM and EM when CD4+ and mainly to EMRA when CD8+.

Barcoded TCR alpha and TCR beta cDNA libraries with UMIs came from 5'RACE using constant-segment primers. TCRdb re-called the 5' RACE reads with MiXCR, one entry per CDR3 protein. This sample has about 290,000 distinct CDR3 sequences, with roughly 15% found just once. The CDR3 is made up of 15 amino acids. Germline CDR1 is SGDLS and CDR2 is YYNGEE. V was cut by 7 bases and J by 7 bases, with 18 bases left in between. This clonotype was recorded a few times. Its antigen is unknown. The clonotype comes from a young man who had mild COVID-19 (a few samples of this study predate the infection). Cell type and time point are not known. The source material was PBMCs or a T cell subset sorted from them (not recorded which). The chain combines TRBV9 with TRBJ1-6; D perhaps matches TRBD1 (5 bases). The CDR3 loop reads CASGAARSGNSPLHF. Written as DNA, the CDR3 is TGTGCCAGCGGGGCAGCCAGGTCGGGGAATTCACCCCTCCACTTT.